The 23 T cell receptor beta chains listed next were all sequenced from one sample in a study of cytomegalovirus exposure and HLA in healthy donors. Method: immunoSEQ multiplex PCR; TCRdb's copy keeps in-frame clones and lacks some. This table has about 57,000 clones, 80% to 95% appearing once. Sequencing was done on a sample of PBMCs. Source of these receptors: a woman between 18 and 29 years old in good health and CMV-seronegative.

The CDR3 DNA is TGTGCCAGCAGCCCACAGGGGGCTAACACTGAAGCTTTCTTT. As protein: CASSPQGANTEAFF. The V and J genes are TRBV7-9 and TRBJ1-1, with 9 bases lining up with TRBD1. The CDR3 extends over 14 amino acids. CDR1 SEHNR and CDR2 FQNEAQ come from the germline V gene (reference sequence). V was pared by 5 bases and J by 2 bases, with 3 bases of the junction left unmatched.

This clone was seen once. The rearrangement links TRBV9 to TRBJ2-2, with 8 bases matching TRBD2. The junction had 3 bases not matched to a gene; V was cut back by 0 bases and J by 5 bases. Per the germline V gene, CDR1 is SGDLS and CDR2 is YYNGEE. The length of the CDR3 is 15 residues. Here the CDR3 reads CASSVGKRETGELFF. The DNA for the CDR3 is TGTGCCAGCAGCGTAGGCAAGCGGGAGACCGGGGAGCTGTTTTTT.

V usage is TRBV28 and J usage is TRBJ2-1; 9 nucleotides match TRBD2. V dropped 6 bases and J dropped 9; count of bases not matched to a gene: 18. The germline CDR1 and CDR2 sequences are MDHEN and SYDVKM. The CDR3 is made up of 17 amino acids. The DNA of the CDR3 is TGTGCCAGCAGCTTACCCCCGGGGGCTAGCGGGACCATTGAGCAGTTCTTC. Translated: CASSLPPGASGTIEQFF.

The rearrangement joins TRBV23-1 to TRBJ2-3; D perhaps matches TRBD1 (6 bases). TRBV23-1 is noted as an ORF with a role that remains uncertain. The germline V and J ends were trimmed by 1 base and 1 base, with 9 bases remaining between them. The CDR3 is 15 residues long. The CDR3 DNA follows: TGCGCCAGCAGTCAATTCGACAGGTGCACAGATACGCAGTATTTT. As protein: CASSQFDRCTDTQYF.

The V and J genes are TRBV9 and TRBJ2-2; D is uncertain. The CDR3 runs to 13 residues. In germline, CDR1 is SGDLS, CDR2 YYNGEE. V dropped 0 bases and J dropped 6 bases, with 6 bases sitting between them. The CDR3 reads CASSVGTAGELFF. The CDR3 nucleotides read TGTGCCAGCAGCGTAGGCACAGCCGGGGAGCTGTTTTTT.

The rearrangement joins TRBV6-5 to TRBJ2-1, with 9 bases identical to TRBD2. With 5 bases clipped from V and 7 bases from J, the junction kept 9 bases outside the gene matches. Germline lookup yields CDR1 MNHEY and CDR2 SVGAGI. There are 15 residues in the CDR3. The CDR3 DNA reads TGTGCCAGCAGTCTTCAAGCGGGAGGAACTAATGAGCAGTTCTTC. Its protein product is CASSLQAGGTNEQFF.

V and J are TRBV30 and TRBJ2-1; TRBD2 matches at 9 bases. CDR1 is GTSNPN, CDR2 SVGIG, per germline (reference sequence). V shed 6 bases and J 7 bases; nucleotides not matched to a gene: 7. The CDR3 has 13 residues. CDR3 sequence: CACLAGDRNEQFF. Here the CDR3 DNA reads TGTGCCTGTTTAGCGGGAGATCGAAATGAGCAGTTCTTC.

The chain is built from TRBV6-1 and TRBJ1-5, with a possible D match to TRBD1 (5 bases). CDR1 is MNHNS, CDR2 SASEGT, per germline. The CDR3 extends over 15 amino acids. V lost 4 bases and J 8 bases, leaving 18 bases between the germline ends. The CDR3 protein is CASSVGVGGREPQHF. The CDR3 DNA sequence: TGTGCCAGCAGTGTCGGTGTGGGGGGAAGGGAGCCCCAGCATTTT.

The rearrangement links TRBV12-5 to TRBJ2-1, with 13 positions matching TRBD2. CDR1 and CDR2 from the germline V gene are LGHNT and FRNRAP. The CDR3 totals 19 residues. Trimming cost V 5 bases and J 0 bases; bases outside gene matches: 10. The CDR3: CASGQVLAGGRSSYNEQFF. The CDR3 DNA follows: TGTGCTAGTGGTCAGGTACTAGCGGGAGGGAGAAGCTCCTACAATGAGCAGTTCTTC.

The CDR3 spells CASSRPLGSSYEQYV. CDR3 nucleotide sequence: TGTGCCAGCAGTCGACCCCTGGGTAGCTCCTACGAGCAGTACGTC. The chain links TRBV28 to TRBJ2-7; no clear D gene. This CDR3 has 15 amino acids. V gave up 5 bases and J gave up 0 bases, with 14 bases separating them. In germline, CDR1 is MDHEN, CDR2 SYDVKM.

The chain couples TRBV5-6 to TRBJ2-3, with 13 bases identical to TRBD2. Per germline, CDR1 SGHDT and CDR2 YYEEEE. CDR3 size: 17 residues. Trimming took 2 bases from V and 4 from J; bases not matched to a gene: 7. DNA of the CDR3: TGTGCCAGCAGCTTCCTAACTAGCGGGGGGGCAGCAGATACGCAGTATTTT. This gives the protein CASSFLTSGGAADTQYF.

This clone appeared a single time. This sequence joins TRBV4-1 and TRBJ2-1; tentative D call: TRBD2 (6 bases). The V and J ends lost 0 bases and 10 bases respectively, with 22 bases between them. Germline values: CDR1 MGHRA, CDR2 YSYEKL. The CDR3 length is 17 residues. CDR3 DNA: TGCGCCAGCAGCCAAGATTTCGGGACTCGAGTCCCCATCGAGCAGTTCTTC. This sequence encodes CASSQDFGTRVPIEQFF.

The chain couples TRBV7-2 to TRBJ2-7; weak D call: TRBD1 (5 bases). Trimming removed 5 bases at V and 1 base at J, with 9 bases between. Germline CDR1 reads SGHTA; CDR2 reads FQGNSA. The CDR3 is 13 amino acids. The CDR3 DNA is TGTGCCAGCAGCAACCGACAGTCCTACGAGCAGTACTTC. As protein: CASSNRQSYEQYF.

The chain joins TRBV11-2 to TRBJ1-6; possible D gene TRBD1, 6 bases. V was pared by 0 bases and J by 8 bases, with 11 bases between. CDR3 size: 15 residues. Germline loops: CDR1 SGHAT, CDR2 FQNNGV. The CDR3 DNA reads TGTGCCAGCAGCTTAGACAGGGGTCCATATTCACCCCTCCACTTT. Translating it yields CASSLDRGPYSPLHF.

This chain links TRBV9 with TRBJ2-3, with D perhaps TRBD2 (6 bases). The ends were cut back, 0 bases at V and 1 base at J, with 12 bases in the middle. The CDR3 covers 16 residues. In germline, CDR1 is SGDLS, CDR2 YYNGEE. The CDR3: CASSVAGASGTDTQYF. In DNA form, the CDR3 reads TGTGCCAGCAGCGTAGCTGGGGCTAGCGGCACAGATACGCAGTATTTT.

This chain uses TRBV6-5 with TRBJ1-1; D gene uncertain. CDR3 length: 14 amino acids. The V end was cut by 2 bases, the J end by 2 bases, with 9 bases between. Germline CDR1 and CDR2: MNHEY and SVGAGI. The CDR3 DNA sequence: TGTGCCAGCAGTTACGCCTCGGGAAACACTGAAGCTTTCTTT. As protein: CASSYASGNTEAFF.

The V call is TRBV10-1, the J call TRBJ1-2; 8 positions match TRBD1. Germline V gene lookup returns CDR1 WNHNN and CDR2 SYGVQD (reference sequence). V was clipped by 6 bases and J by 8 bases; unmatched bases: 5. The CDR3 is 12 amino acids. This CDR3 reads CASRITGGGYTF. The CDR3 region has the DNA TGCGCCAGCAGGATTACAGGGGGAGGCTACACCTTC.

The chain recombines TRBV18 with TRBJ2-2, with D possibly being TRBD2 (5 bases). Germline-derived CDR1 and CDR2 are KGHSH and LQKENI. The CDR3 extends over 14 amino acids. Trimming took off 4 bases at V and 6 bases at J, with 12 bases between the two ends. In DNA form, the CDR3 reads TGTGCCAGCTCACTAGAACTAGAAGCCGGGGAGCTGTTTTTT. Its protein product is CASSLELEAGELFF. The full variable domain, with the rest looked up from reference TRBV18 and TRBJ2-2, is NAGVMQNPRHLVRRRGQEARLRCSPMKGHSHVYWYRQLPEEGLKFMVYLQKENIIDESGMPKERFSAEFPKEGPSILRIQQVVRGDSAAYFCASSLELEAGELFFGEGSRLTVL.

This chain links TRBV4-1 with TRBJ2-7, with a tentative D call TRBD1 (6 bases). Trimming shortened V by 1 base and J by 1 base, and 17 bases separated the two germline ends. Germline values: CDR1 MGHRA, CDR2 YSYEKL. CDR3 length: 17 amino acids. The CDR3 is CASSQVIAAGQSYEQYF. As DNA, the CDR3 is TGCGCCAGCAGCCAAGTTATAGCTGCTGGACAGTCCTACGAGCAGTACTTC.

This chain links TRBV9 with TRBJ2-7; 10 bases are a match to TRBD2. The J segment lost 4 bases and the V segment lost 4 bases, leaving 2 bases of the junction unmatched. This CDR3 region has 13 residues. CDR1 SGDLS and CDR2 YYNGEE come from the germline V gene. CDR3 nucleotide sequence: TGTGCCAGCAGCCCAGCGGGGGGGTACGAGCAGTACTTC. Residues: CASSPAGGYEQYF.

The chain is built from TRBV2 and TRBJ1-4; D is perhaps TRBD1 (5 bases). Germline V gives CDR1 SNHLY, CDR2 FYNNEI. This CDR3 region has 14 residues. Trimming shortened V by 8 bases and J by 7 bases, and 17 bases separated the two germline ends. In DNA form, the CDR3 reads TGTGCCAGCGGAACCCAGGGTCGGAGTGAAAAACTGTTTTTT. It translates to CASGTQGRSEKLFF. Full variable domain (rest looked up from reference TRBV2 and TRBJ1-4): EPEVTQTPSHQVTQMGQEVILRCVPISNHLYFYWYRQILGQKVEFLVSFYNNEISEKSEIFDDQFSVERPDGSNFTLKIRSTKLEDSAMYFCASGTQGRSEKLFFGSGTQLSVL.

V is TRBV2 and J is TRBJ1-1, with D possibly being TRBD1 (6 bases). V shed 7 bases and J shed 4 bases, with 28 bases lying between them. The germline gives CDR1 SNHLY, CDR2 FYNNEI. The CDR3 runs to 18 residues. DNA for the CDR3: TGTGCCAGCATTCTCCGGACAGCTACTACCTCAAGGGGCACTGAAGCTTTCTTT. Its protein is CASILRTATTSRGTEAFF. Full variable domain (remainder filled in from reference TRBV2 and TRBJ1-1): EPEVTQTPSHQVTQMGQEVILRCVPISNHLYFYWYRQILGQKVEFLVSFYNNEISEKSEIFDDQFSVERPDGSNFTLKIRSTKLEDSAMYFCASILRTATTSRGTEAFFGQGTRLTVV.

CDR3 coding DNA: TGTGCCAGCAGTTCAATTAGAGATACGCAGTATTTT. Translating gives CASSSIRDTQYF. This chain uses TRBV6-5 with TRBJ2-3; D gene unclear. The ends were cut back, 4 bases at V and 5 bases at J, with 7 bases in the middle. The germline V gene has CDR1 MNHEY and CDR2 SVGAGI. The CDR3 consists of 12 residues.